This is a list of T cell receptor beta chains from one sample in a study of T cell responses to AZD1222 COVID-19 vaccine. TCRdb keeps only in-frame clones here, not all; method: immunoSEQ multiplex PCR. Here the sample spans around 150,000 clones, roughly 91% being singletons. The input for sequencing was peripheral blood, taken 28 days after the second AZD1222 dose. Receptors were obtained from an adult who received the AZD1222 COVID-19 vaccine. Each CDR3 is given with its conserved first and last residue. The D gene is left open where the match is weak. The size entry is marked missing in some rows and otherwise reads once, few, many or a size class.

CDR3 DNA,CDR3 protein,J gene,V gene,clone size,D gene
TGTGCCAGCAGCTCCCCAGGGGGCACCGGGGAGCTGTTTTTT,CASSSPGGTGELFF,TRBJ2-2,TRBV7-3,.,TRBD1
TGTGCCAGCAGCCAGGGGGGAGGGGTTTCACCCCTCCACTTT,CASSQGGGVSPLHF,TRBJ1-6,TRBV3-1/TRBV3-2,.,.
TGTGCCAGCAGTTACCGGGAAGTTGAAGCTTTCTTT,CASSYREVEAFF,TRBJ1-1,TRBV6-2/TRBV6-3,.,.
TGTGCCAGCAGTGAACCCTTACTCGAGCAGTACTTC,CASSEPLLEQYF,TRBJ2-7,TRBV2,.,.
TGTGCCAGCAGCCCACCGGGGGACACTGAAGCTTTCTTT,CASSPPGDTEAFF,TRBJ1-1,TRBV7-3,.,.
TGTGCCAGCAGTTACTCTGGGGCGGGACCCCTTGAAGCTTTCTTT,CASSYSGAGPLEAFF,TRBJ1-1,TRBV6-2/TRBV6-3,.,.
TGCGCCAGCAGCCAAGATTCGGCAGGGCCCCTCCAAACCTATGGCTACACCTTC,CASSQDSAGPLQTYGYTF,TRBJ1-2,TRBV4-1,.,.
TGTGCCAGCAGCTTATGGGGGGGACCTAGCACAGATACGCAGTATTTT,CASSLWGGPSTDTQYF,TRBJ2-3,TRBV5-6,.,TRBD2
TGTGCCAGCAGCCAGTCGGGGGGGAGAGAGACCCAGTACTTC,CASSQSGGRETQYF,TRBJ2-5,TRBV3-1/TRBV3-2,.,TRBD2
TGTGCCAGCAGAGGCGGAGGGGCGGTCACCGGGGAGCTGTTTTTT,CASRGGGAVTGELFF,TRBJ2-2,TRBV4-2,.,.
TGTGCCAGCTCTGAGCGGAACACTGAAGCTTTCTTT,CASSERNTEAFF,TRBJ1-1,TRBV28,.,.
TGTGCCAGCCGACCTTTGGGATCAAGCACAGATACGCAGTATTTT,CASRPLGSSTDTQYF,TRBJ2-3,TRBV27,once,.
TGTGCCAGCAGCCACAGGGTTAAGGGCGCAGATACGCAGTATTTT,CASSHRVKGADTQYF,TRBJ2-3,TRBV3-1/TRBV3-2,.,.
TGTGCCAGCAGTTACGGAAGCGTTGGGGGAGCCTACGAGCAGTACTTC,CASSYGSVGGAYEQYF,TRBJ2-7,TRBV6-5,.,.
TGTGCCAGCAGTTACTCGGGGGAGAATGGCTACACCTTC,CASSYSGENGYTF,TRBJ1-2,TRBV6-5,.,.
TGTGCCAGCAGCGTAGCATCCGATGAGCAGTTCTTC,CASSVASDEQFF,TRBJ2-1,TRBV9,once,.
TGTGCCAGCAGCCTTGGCCGAAGAAGCGAGCAGTTCTTC,CASSLGRRSEQFF,TRBJ2-1,TRBV3-1/TRBV3-2,.,.
TGTGCCAGCAGCTTAACGGCAGGGTTGTACACCGGGGAGCTGTTTTTT,CASSLTAGLYTGELFF,TRBJ2-2,TRBV7-3,.,.
TGTGCCAGTAGTATAGGCAGGGGGCACGGCGTTGAAAAACTGTTTTTT,CASSIGRGHGVEKLFF,TRBJ1-4,TRBV19,.,TRBD1
TGTGCCAGCAGCGTAGGGGTAGGATCCTACAATGAGCAGTTCTTC,CASSVGVGSYNEQFF,TRBJ2-1,TRBV9,.,.
TGTGCCAGCAGCTTAGGGACAGCTTCTCCCTATGGCTACACCTTC,CASSLGTASPYGYTF,TRBJ1-2,TRBV7-3,few,TRBD1
TGTGCCAGCAGCTTAAGTACCCACAATGAGCAGTTCTTC,CASSLSTHNEQFF,TRBJ2-1,TRBV11-2,once,.
TGTGCCAGCAGCCTAGTCTTCCTCGAATATGGCTACACCTTC,CASSLVFLEYGYTF,TRBJ1-2,TRBV7-2,.,.
TGTGCCAGCAGCTTTAGCGCGGGGGCTCATACGCAGTATTTT,CASSFSAGAHTQYF,TRBJ2-3,TRBV7-2,.,.
TGTGCCTGGAGTGTTATCGGGGCAGATACGCAGTATTTT,CAWSVIGADTQYF,TRBJ2-3,TRBV30,.,.
TGCGCCAGCAGCCCAACCGGGACAGGGTCGTCCGTTATTCATGGCTACACCTTC,CASSPTGTGSSVIHGYTF,TRBJ1-2,TRBV4-1,.,TRBD1
TGTGCCAGCAGTTTCCGGGGTAACACTGAAGCTTTCTTT,CASSFRGNTEAFF,TRBJ1-1,TRBV27,.,.
TGCGCCAGCTTTGGGGCCTCGGACCTCCTCCGCACAGATACGCAGTATTTT,CASFGASDLLRTDTQYF,TRBJ2-3,TRBV5-1,.,.
TGTGCCAGCTCTTGGACAGGGGACGATACGCAGTATTTT,CASSWTGDDTQYF,TRBJ2-3,TRBV18,.,TRBD1